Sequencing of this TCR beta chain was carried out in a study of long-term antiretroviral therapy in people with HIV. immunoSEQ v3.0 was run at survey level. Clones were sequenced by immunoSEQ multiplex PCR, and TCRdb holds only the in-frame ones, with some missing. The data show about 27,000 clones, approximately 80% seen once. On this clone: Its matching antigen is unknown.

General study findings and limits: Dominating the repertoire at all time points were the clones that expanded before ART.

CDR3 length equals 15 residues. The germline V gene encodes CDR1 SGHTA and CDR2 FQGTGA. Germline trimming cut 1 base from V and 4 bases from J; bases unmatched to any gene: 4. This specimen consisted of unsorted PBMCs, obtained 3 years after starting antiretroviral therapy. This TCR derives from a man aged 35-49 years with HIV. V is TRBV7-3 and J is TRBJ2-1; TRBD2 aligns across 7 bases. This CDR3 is CASSLRGGGYNEQFF. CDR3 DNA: TGTGCCAGCAGCTTAAGGGGCGGGGGATACAATGAGCAGTTCTTC.